This TCR beta chain was obtained from a study of PD-L1 blockade in urothelial cancer. Study at large: About 85% of the 29 patients were males with bladder-origin urothelial cancer. Prior chemotherapy in patients spanned 0 to 3 regimens. Analysis of blood occurred 3 weeks (second dose) and 6 weeks after treatment start.

From germline, CDR1 is LNHDA and CDR2 SQIVND (reference sequence). This CDR3 is 12 amino acids long. V gave up 4 bases and J gave up 6 bases, with 9 bases separating them. Sequencing used immunoSEQ multiplex PCR; TCRdb keeps in-frame clones, though not all of them. Of 120,000 or so clones in the sample, roughly 86% were seen once. Time point given: peripheral blood 6 weeks after treatment start. The chain carries TRBV19 and TRBJ1-2; D not certain. This receptor was identified in a man in his fifties or sixties with urothelial cancer. The sample here was PBMCs, taken around atezolizumab (anti-PD-L1) treatment. For the CDR3, the DNA is TGTGCCAGTAGTACCCCGAGGAATGGCTACACCTTC. It yields the protein CASSTPRNGYTF.